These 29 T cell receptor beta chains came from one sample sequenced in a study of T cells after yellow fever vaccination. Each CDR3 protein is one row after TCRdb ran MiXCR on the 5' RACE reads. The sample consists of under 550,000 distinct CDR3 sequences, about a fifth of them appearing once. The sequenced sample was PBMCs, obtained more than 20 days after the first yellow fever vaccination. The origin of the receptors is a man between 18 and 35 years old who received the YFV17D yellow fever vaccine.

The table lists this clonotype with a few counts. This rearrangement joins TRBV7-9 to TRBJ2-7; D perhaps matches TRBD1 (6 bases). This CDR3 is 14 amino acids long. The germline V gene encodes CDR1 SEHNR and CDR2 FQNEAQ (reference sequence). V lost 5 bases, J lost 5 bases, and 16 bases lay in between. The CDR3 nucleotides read TGTGCCAGCAGCCCCCGGGACAAGGAGAACGAGCAGTACTTC. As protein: CASSPRDKENEQYF.

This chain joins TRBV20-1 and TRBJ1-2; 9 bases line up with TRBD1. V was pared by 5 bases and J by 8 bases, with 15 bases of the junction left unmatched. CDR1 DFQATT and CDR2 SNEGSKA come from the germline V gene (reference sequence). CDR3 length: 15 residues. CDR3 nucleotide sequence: TGCAGTGCTCAAAAGCCGGGACAGGGCATACAGGGCTACACCTTC. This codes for CSAQKPGQGIQGYTF.

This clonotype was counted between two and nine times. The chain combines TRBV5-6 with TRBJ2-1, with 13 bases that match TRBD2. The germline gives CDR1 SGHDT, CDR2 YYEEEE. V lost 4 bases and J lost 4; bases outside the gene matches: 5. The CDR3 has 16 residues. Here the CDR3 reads CASSRTSGGPYNEQFF. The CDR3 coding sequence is TGTGCCAGCAGCCGGACTAGCGGGGGACCATACAATGAGCAGTTCTTC.

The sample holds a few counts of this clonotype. CDR3: CASSRTGAPGETQYF. For the CDR3, the DNA is TGTGCCAGCAGCCGGACAGGGGCCCCGGGGGAGACCCAGTACTTC. The chain combines TRBV27 with TRBJ2-5; 9 positions match TRBD1. Germline CDR1 is MNHEY and CDR2 is SMNVEV (reference sequence). Trimming took 6 bases from V and 5 from J; bases not matched to a gene: 10. The CDR3 has 15 residues.

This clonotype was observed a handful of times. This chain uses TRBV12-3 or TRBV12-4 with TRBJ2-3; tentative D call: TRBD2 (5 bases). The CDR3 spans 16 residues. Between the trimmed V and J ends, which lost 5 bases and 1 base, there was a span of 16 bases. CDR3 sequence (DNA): TGTGCCAGCAGTCGTAATACTAGTCCCGGCACAGATACGCAGTATTTT. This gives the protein CASSRNTSPGTDTQYF.

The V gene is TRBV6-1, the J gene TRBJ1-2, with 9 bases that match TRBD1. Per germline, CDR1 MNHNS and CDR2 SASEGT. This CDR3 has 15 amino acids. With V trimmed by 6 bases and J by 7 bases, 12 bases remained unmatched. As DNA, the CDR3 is TGTGCCAGCAGCCCGACCCATACGGACAGGGGTGGCTACACCTTC. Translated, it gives CASSPTHTDRGGYTF.

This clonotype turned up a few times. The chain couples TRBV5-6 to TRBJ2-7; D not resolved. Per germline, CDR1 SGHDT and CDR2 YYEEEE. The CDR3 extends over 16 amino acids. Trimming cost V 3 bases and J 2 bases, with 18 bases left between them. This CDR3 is CASSSAFAPEAYEQYV. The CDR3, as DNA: TGTGCCAGCAGCTCGGCTTTTGCACCCGAAGCCTACGAGCAGTACGTC.

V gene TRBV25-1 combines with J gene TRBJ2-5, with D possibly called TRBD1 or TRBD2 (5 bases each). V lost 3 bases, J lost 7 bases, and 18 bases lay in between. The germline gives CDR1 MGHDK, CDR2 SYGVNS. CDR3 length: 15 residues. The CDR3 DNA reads TGTGCCAGCAGTGAGAAAGGGACGGCCGAATGGACCCAGTACTTC. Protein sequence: CASSEKGTAEWTQYF.

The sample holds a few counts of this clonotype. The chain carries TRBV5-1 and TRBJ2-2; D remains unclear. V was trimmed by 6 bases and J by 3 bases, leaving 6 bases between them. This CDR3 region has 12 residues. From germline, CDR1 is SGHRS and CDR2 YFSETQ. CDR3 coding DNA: TGCGCCAGCAACGGGTACACCGGGGAGCTGTTTTTT. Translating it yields CASNGYTGELFF.

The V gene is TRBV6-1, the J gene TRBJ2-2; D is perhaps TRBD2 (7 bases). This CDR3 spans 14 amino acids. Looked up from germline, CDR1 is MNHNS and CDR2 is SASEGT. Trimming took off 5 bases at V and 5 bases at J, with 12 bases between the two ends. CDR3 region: CASSRGGRTGELFF. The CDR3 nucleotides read TGTGCCAGCAGTAGGGGGGGCAGGACCGGGGAGCTGTTTTTT.

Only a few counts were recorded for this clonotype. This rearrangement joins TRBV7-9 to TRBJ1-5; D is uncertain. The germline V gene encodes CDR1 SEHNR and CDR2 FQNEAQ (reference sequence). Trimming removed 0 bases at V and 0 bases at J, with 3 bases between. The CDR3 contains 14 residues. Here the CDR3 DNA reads TGTGCCAGCAGCTTAGCAAATAGCAATCAGCCCCAGCATTTT. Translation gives CASSLANSNQPQHF. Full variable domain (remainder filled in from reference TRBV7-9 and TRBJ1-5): DTGVSQNPRHKITKRGQNVTFRCDPISEHNRLYWYRQTLGQGPEFLTYFQNEAQLEKSRLLSDRFSAERPKGSFSTLEIQRTEQGDSAMYLCASSLANSNQPQHFGDGTRLSIL.

CDR3 region: CASGGQGRANYGYTF. In nucleotides, the CDR3 is TGTGCCAGCGGAGGACAGGGAAGAGCTAACTATGGCTACACCTTC. V gene TRBV7-9 combines with J gene TRBJ1-2, with 8 bases lining up with TRBD1. Germline V gene data show CDR1 as SEHNR and CDR2 as FQNEAQ (reference sequence). With V trimmed by 8 bases and J by 0 bases, 8 bases remained unmatched. There are 15 residues in the CDR3.

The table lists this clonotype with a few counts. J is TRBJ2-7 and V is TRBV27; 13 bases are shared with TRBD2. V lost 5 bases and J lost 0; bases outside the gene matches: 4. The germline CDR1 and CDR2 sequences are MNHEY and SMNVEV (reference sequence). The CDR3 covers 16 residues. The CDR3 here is CASSPRTSGGSYEQYF. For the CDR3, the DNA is TGTGCCAGCAGTCCGCGGACTAGCGGGGGCTCCTACGAGCAGTACTTC.

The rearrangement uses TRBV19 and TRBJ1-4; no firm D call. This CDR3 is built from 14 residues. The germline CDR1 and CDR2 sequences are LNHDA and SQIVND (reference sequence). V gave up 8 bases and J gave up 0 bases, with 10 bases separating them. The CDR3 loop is CASLGGATNEKLFF. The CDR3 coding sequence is TGTGCCAGTCTGGGCGGGGCAACTAATGAAAAACTGTTTTTT.

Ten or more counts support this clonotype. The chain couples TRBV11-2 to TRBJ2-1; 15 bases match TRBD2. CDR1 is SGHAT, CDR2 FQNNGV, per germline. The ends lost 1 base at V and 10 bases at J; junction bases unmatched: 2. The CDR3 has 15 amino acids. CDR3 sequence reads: CASSLGTSGGAEQFF. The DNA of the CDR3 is TGTGCCAGCAGCTTAGGGACTAGCGGGGGGGCCGAGCAGTTCTTC.

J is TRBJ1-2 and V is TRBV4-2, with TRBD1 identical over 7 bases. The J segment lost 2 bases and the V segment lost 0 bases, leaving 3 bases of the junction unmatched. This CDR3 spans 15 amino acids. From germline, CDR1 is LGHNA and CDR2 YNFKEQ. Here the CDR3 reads CASSQDGQANYGYTF. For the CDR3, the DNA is TGTGCCAGCAGCCAAGACGGACAGGCAAACTATGGCTACACCTTC.

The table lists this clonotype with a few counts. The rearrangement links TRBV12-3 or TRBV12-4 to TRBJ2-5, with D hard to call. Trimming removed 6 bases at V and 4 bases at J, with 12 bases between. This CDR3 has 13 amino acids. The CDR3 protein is CASSRDNPETQYF. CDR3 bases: TGTGCCAGCAGCCGAGACAATCCAGAGACCCAGTACTTC.

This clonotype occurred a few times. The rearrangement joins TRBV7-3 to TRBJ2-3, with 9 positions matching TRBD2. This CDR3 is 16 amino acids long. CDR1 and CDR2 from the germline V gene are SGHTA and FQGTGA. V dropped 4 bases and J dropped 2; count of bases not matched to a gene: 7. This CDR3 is CASSSAAGGITDTQYF. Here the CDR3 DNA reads TGTGCCAGCAGCTCCGCCGCGGGGGGGATCACAGATACGCAGTATTTT.

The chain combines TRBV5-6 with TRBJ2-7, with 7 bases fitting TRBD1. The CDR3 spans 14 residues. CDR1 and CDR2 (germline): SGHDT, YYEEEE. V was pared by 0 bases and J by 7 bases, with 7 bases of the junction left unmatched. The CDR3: CASSLEGTTGEQYF. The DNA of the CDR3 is TGTGCCAGCAGCTTGGAGGGGACGACAGGGGAGCAGTACTTC.

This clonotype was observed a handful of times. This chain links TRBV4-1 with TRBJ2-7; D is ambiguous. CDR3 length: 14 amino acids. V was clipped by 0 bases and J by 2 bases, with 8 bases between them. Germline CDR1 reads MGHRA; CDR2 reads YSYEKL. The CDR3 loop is CASSQELRTYEQYF. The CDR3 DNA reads TGCGCCAGCAGCCAAGAGCTCAGAACCTACGAGCAGTACTTC.

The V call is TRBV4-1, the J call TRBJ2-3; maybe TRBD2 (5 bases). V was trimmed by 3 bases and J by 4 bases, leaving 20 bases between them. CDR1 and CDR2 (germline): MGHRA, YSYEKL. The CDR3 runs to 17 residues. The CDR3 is CASSHLTAGPQPDTQYF. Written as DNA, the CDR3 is TGCGCCAGCAGCCATTTGACCGCGGGTCCTCAGCCAGATACGCAGTATTTT.

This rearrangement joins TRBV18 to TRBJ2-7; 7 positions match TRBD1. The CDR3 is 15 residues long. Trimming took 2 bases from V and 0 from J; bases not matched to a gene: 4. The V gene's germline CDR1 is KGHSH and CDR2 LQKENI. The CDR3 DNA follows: TGTGCCAGCTCACCATCGACAGGGAGCTCCTACGAGCAGTACTTC. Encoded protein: CASSPSTGSSYEQYF.

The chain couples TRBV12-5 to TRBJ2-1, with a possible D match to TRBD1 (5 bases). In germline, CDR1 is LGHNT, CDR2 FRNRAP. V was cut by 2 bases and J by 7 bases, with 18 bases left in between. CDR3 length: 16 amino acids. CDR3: CASGLYRQGGINEQFF. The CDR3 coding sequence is TGTGCTAGTGGTTTGTATCGGCAGGGTGGTATTAATGAGCAGTTCTTC.

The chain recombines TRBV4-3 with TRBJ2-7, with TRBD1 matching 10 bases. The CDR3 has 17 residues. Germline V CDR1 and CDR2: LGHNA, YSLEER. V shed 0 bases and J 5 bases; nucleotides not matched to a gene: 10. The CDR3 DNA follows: TGCGCCAGCAGCCAAGACCGGACAGGGGGAATGCAGGACGAGCAGTACTTC. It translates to CASSQDRTGGMQDEQYF.

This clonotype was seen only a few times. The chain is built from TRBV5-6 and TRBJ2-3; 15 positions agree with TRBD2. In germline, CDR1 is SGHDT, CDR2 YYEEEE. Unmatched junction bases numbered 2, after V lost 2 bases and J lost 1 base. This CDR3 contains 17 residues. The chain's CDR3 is CASSFRTSGGGTDTQYF. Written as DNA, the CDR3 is TGTGCCAGCAGCTTCCGGACTAGCGGGGGGGGCACAGATACGCAGTATTTT.

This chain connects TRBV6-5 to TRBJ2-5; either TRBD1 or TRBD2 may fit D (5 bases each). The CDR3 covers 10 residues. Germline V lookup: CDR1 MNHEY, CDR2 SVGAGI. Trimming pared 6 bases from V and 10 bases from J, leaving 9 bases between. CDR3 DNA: TGTGCCAGCAGGGGGGATAACCAGTACTTC. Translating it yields CASRGDNQYF.

The CDR3 DNA reads TGTGCCAGCAGCTCCCTCCCCCCAGAGACCCAGTACTTC. This translates into CASSSLPPETQYF. V is TRBV7-9 and J is TRBJ2-5; D unresolved. CDR1 SEHNR and CDR2 FQNEAQ come from the germline V gene (reference sequence). CDR3 length: 13 amino acids. V shed 4 bases and J shed 4 bases, with 10 bases lying between them.

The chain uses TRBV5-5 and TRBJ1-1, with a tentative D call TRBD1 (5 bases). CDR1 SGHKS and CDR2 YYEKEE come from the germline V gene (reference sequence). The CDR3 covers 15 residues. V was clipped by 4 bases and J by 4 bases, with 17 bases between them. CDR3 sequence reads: CASSAEPQASTEAFF. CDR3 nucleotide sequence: TGTGCCAGCAGCGCCGAGCCACAGGCTAGCACTGAAGCTTTCTTT.

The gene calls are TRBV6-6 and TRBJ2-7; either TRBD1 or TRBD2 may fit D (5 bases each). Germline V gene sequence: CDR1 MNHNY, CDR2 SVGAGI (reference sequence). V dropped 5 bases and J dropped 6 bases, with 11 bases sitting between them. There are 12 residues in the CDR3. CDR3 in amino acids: CASSRMGVEQYV. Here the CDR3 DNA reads TGTGCCAGCAGTCGTATGGGGGTCGAGCAGTACGTC.